Listed below are T cell receptor beta chains from one sample, sequenced in a study of blood T cell repertoires in COVID-19. TCRdb's table, derived via immunoSEQ multiplex PCR, lists solely in-frame clones and lacks some. The table shows roughly 120,000 clones, with about 91% occurring only once. The sample was peripheral blood. These TCRs come from a woman aged 45-65 years with active or convalescent COVID-19. Both conserved end residues are part of each CDR3. The D gene is left open where the match is weak. Only part of the rows carry a size: once, few, many, or a class if the clone is expanded.

clone size | J gene | V gene | D gene | CDR3 DNA | CDR3 protein
NA | TRBJ1-2 | TRBV27 | TRBD1 | TGTGCCAGCAGGCCGACAGGGGGCAAGGGCTACACCTTC | CASRPTGGKGYTF
NA | TRBJ2-7 | TRBV5-4 | TRBD2 | TGTGCCAGCAGCCCGGGGACTAGCGCCAGTAAGTCCTACGAGCAGTACTTC | CASSPGTSASKSYEQYF
NA | TRBJ1-2 | TRBV28 | NA | TGTGCCACCGCCCTTACAGTGGACTATGGCTACACCTTC | CATALTVDYGYTF
NA | TRBJ2-5 | TRBV7-7 | NA | TGTGCTAGCAGCTTAGCTTTATCAGGGACCCAGTACTTC | CASSLALSGTQYF
NA | TRBJ1-5 | TRBV19 | TRBD1 | TGTGCCAGTAGTGGGAGACAGGGTATGGGTCAGCCCCAGCATTTT | CASSGRQGMGQPQHF
NA | TRBJ1-5 | TRBV7-2 | TRBD1 | TGTGCCAGCAGCTCCCGGACAGGGTTAAGAGGCAATCAGCCCCAGCATTTT | CASSSRTGLRGNQPQHF
NA | TRBJ1-1 | TRBV28 | TRBD1 | TGTGCCAGCAGTTTCAGGGGGACTGAAGCTTTCTTT | CASSFRGTEAFF
NA | TRBJ2-1 | TRBV7-3 | TRBD2 | TGTGCCAGCAGCTTAACGCCCCTAGCGGGAGCGGGTGAGCAGTTCTTC | CASSLTPLAGAGEQFF
NA | TRBJ2-3 | TRBV7-2 | NA | TGTGCCAGCAGCTTAGCGTTCAGCGCGGGAACGACAGATACGCAGTATTTT | CASSLAFSAGTTDTQYF
NA | TRBJ1-2 | TRBV10-3 | TRBD1 | TGTGCCATCAGGGAGGGACAGGGTGATCACTATGGCTACACCTTC | CAIREGQGDHYGYTF
once | TRBJ1-4 | TRBV4-2 | NA | TGTGCCAGCAGCCAAGATCTCCCAACTAATGAAAAACTGTTTTTT | CASSQDLPTNEKLFF
NA | TRBJ1-1 | TRBV2 | TRBD1 | TGTGCCAGCGGGGACAGGTCTTTCATTCCGTACGCTTTCTTT | CASGDRSFIPYAFF
NA | TRBJ1-5 | TRBV2 | NA | TGTGCCAGCAGCGCTTCAGGGGTCAATCAGCCCCAGCATTTT | CASSASGVNQPQHF
NA | TRBJ2-7 | TRBV5-1 | TRBD1 | TGCGCCAGCCGTGGGACAGGGTCTTCCTACGAGCAGTACTTC | CASRGTGSSYEQYF
NA | TRBJ2-7 | TRBV28 | TRBD1 | TGTGCCAGCAGCTCCGGGACAGGACCCCGGTACGAGCAGTACTTC | CASSSGTGPRYEQYF
once | TRBJ2-1 | TRBV9 | TRBD2 | TGTGCCAGCAGCGTAGTCCCGACTAGCGGAGTCAATGAGCAGTTCTTC | CASSVVPTSGVNEQFF
NA | TRBJ1-2 | TRBV6-1 | NA | TGTGCCAGCAGTGACCCCTGGGAGGGGCGCGGCTACACCTTC | CASSDPWEGRGYTF
NA | TRBJ2-2 | TRBV28 | TRBD2 | TGTGCCAGCAGTCACGGGACTATTGGGTACGCCGGGGAGCTGTTTTTT | CASSHGTIGYAGELFF
NA | TRBJ2-7 | TRBV28 | TRBD2 | TGTGCCAGCAGCCCCCTGGGGGAGCTAGCGGATGACTACGAGCAGTACTTC | CASSPLGELADDYEQYF
NA | TRBJ2-7 | TRBV6-5 | TRBD2 | TGTGCCAGCAGTTACGCGGGAGGGCCCTCCTACGAGCAGTACTTC | CASSYAGGPSYEQYF
NA | TRBJ1-2 | TRBV7-9 | NA | TGTGCCAGCAGCCGTAATTATGGCTACACCTTC | CASSRNYGYTF
NA | TRBJ1-1 | TRBV24-1 | TRBD1 | TGTGCCACCAGGCAGACAGGGGCTGTCGACACTGAAGCTTTCTTT | CATRQTGAVDTEAFF
NA | TRBJ2-7 | TRBV28 | NA | TGTGCCAGCAGTTCCCGAGGGGAGCAGTACTTC | CASSSRGEQYF
NA | TRBJ2-3 | TRBV15 | TRBD2 | TGTGCCACCAGCAAGCCTAGCGGGAGTCAGGTAGATACGCAGTATTTT | CATSKPSGSQVDTQYF
NA | TRBJ2-7 | TRBV10-3 | TRBD1 | TGTGCCATCAGGGCCGACAGGGGGAAAAATTACGAGCAGTACTTC | CAIRADRGKNYEQYF
NA | TRBJ2-7 | TRBV4-1 | TRBD2 | TGCGCACAAGAGCCTTGGCGGGAGAGAGGGGACGAGCAGTACTTC | CAQEPWRERGDEQYF
few | TRBJ1-2 | TRBV28 | NA | TGTGCCAGCAGTTACAGTATCTATGGCTACACCTTC | CASSYSIYGYTF
NA | TRBJ1-5 | TRBV19 | NA | TGTGCCAGTAGTCATTTCAATCAGCCCCAGCATTTT | CASSHFNQPQHF
NA | TRBJ2-7 | TRBV4-2 | NA | TGTGCCAGCAGCCAAGATTCCGGAGTATTATCCTACGAGCAGTACTTC | CASSQDSGVLSYEQYF
NA | TRBJ1-4 | TRBV6-6 | NA | TGTGCCAGCAGTTACTCAGCAGGGTCAACTGAAAAACTGTTTTTT | CASSYSAGSTEKLFF
NA | TRBJ2-2 | TRBV6-6 | TRBD1 | TGTGCCAGCAGTAAGGGGGCGAGGGCTACCGGGGAGCTGTTTTTT | CASSKGARATGELFF
NA | TRBJ2-3 | TRBV5-8 | TRBD2 | TGTGCCAGCAGCGATCTGACTAGCGGGAGGCCAGATACGCAGTATTTT | CASSDLTSGRPDTQYF
NA | TRBJ1-3 | TRBV5-3 | NA | TGTGCCAGAAGCTTGGGCAGTCGCCTCTCTGGAAACACCATATATTTT | CARSLGSRLSGNTIYF
NA | TRBJ1-1 | TRBV7-9 | TRBD1 | TGTGCCAGCAGCTTGAGACAGGGGAATGAAGCTTTCTTT | CASSLRQGNEAFF
few | TRBJ2-7 | TRBV27 | TRBD1 | TGTGCCAGCAGTTTCAGGACAGGGCCTTCCTACGAGCAGTACTTC | CASSFRTGPSYEQYF
few | TRBJ2-7 | TRBV4-1 | TRBD2 | TGCGCCAGCAGCCTTCTAACCGGGACTAGCCTTGGCGAGCAGTACTTC | CASSLLTGTSLGEQYF
once | TRBJ2-3 | TRBV15 | TRBD2 | TGTGCCACCAGCAGCGGGACTAGCGGGAGTGGCACAGATACGCAGTATTTT | CATSSGTSGSGTDTQYF